This TCR beta chain was recovered during a study of OX40 agonist ivuxolimab in advanced cancers. Study at large: Patients were 82.7% male with ages about 23 to 79, mean roughly 55.

V was cut by 6 bases and J by 0 bases, with 10 bases left in between. Looked up from germline, CDR1 is ENHRY and CDR2 is SYGVKD. This CDR3 spans 14 amino acids. Within the sample, this clone is medium-sized. Assay used: immunoSEQ multiplex PCR; TCRdb lists only in-frame clones, some missing. Of 55,000 or so clones listed, about nine tenths are singletons. This chain uses TRBV10-3 with TRBJ2-3; possible D gene TRBD2, 5 bases. This specimen consisted of CD4+ or CD8+ T cells sorted from blood, obtained in a trial of the OX40 agonist ivuxolimab. This TCR derives from an adult with an advanced solid tumor such as melanoma, head and neck, liver or kidney cancer. The CDR3 spells CAISDRTSTDTQYF. The CDR3 DNA reads TGTGCCATCAGCGATCGGACTAGCACAGATACGCAGTATTTT.